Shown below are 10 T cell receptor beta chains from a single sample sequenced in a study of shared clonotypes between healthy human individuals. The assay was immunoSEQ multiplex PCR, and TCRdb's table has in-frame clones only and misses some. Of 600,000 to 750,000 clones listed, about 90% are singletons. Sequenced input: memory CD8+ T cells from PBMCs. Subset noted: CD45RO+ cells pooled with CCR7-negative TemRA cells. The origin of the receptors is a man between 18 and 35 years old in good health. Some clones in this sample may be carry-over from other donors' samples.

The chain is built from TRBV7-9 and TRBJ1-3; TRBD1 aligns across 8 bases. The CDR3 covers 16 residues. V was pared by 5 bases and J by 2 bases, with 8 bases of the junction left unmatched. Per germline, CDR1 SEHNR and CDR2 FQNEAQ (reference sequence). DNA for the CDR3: TGTGCCAGCAGCCTAAGACAGGGGTTCACTGGAAACACCATATATTTT. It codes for CASSLRQGFTGNTIYF.

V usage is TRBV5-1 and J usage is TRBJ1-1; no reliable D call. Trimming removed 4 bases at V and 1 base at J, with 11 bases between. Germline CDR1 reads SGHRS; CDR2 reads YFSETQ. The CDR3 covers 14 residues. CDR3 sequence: CASSGPDWNTEAFF. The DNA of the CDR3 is TGCGCCAGCAGCGGACCCGACTGGAACACTGAAGCTTTCTTT.

CDR3 residues: CASSLGQRRTIYTEAFF. The CDR3 DNA is TGCGCCAGCAGCTTGGGGCAACGCCGAACCATTTACACTGAAGCTTTCTTT. The chain combines TRBV5-1 with TRBJ1-1, with D uncertain. Germline loops: CDR1 SGHRS, CDR2 YFSETQ. V dropped 0 bases and J dropped 3 bases, with 18 bases sitting between them. CDR3 size: 17 residues.

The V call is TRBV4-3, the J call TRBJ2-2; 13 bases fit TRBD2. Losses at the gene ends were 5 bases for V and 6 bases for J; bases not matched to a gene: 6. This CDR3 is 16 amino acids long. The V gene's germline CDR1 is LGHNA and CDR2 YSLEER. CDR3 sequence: CASSEGLAGAPGELFF. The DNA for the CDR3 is TGCGCCAGCAGCGAAGGACTAGCGGGAGCCCCCGGGGAGCTGTTTTTT.

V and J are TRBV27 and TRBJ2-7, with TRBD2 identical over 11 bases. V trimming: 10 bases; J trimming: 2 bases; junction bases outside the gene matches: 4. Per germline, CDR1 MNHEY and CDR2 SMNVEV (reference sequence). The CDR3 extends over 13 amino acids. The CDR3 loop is CANTSGRTYEQYF. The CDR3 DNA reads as TGTGCCAACACTAGCGGGAGAACCTACGAGCAGTACTTC.

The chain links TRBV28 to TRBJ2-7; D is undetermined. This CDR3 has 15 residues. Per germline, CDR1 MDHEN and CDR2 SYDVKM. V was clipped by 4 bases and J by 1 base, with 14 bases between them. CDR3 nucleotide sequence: TGTGCCAGCAGTTCCCTGAGAGAGGAATCCTACGAGCAGTACTTC. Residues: CASSSLREESYEQYF. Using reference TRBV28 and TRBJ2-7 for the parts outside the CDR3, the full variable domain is DVKVTQSSRYLVKRTGEKVFLECVQDMDHENMFWYRQDPGLGLRLIYFSYDVKMKEKGDIPEGYSVSREKKERFSLILESASTNQTSMYLCASSSLREESYEQYFGPGTRLTVT.

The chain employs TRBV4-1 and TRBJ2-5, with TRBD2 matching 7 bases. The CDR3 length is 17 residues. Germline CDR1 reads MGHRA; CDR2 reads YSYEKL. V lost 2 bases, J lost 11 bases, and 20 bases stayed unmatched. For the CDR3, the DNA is TGCGCCAGCAGCCAAAACGCCGGGACTACCCCCGCGAGGGCTCAGTACTTC. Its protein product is CASSQNAGTTPARAQYF.

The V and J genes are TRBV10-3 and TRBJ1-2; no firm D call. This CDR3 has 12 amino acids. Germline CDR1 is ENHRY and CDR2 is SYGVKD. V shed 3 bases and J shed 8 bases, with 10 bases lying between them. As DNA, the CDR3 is TGTGCCATCAGTGAAGGGTTAGAGGGCTACACCTTC. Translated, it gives CAISEGLEGYTF.

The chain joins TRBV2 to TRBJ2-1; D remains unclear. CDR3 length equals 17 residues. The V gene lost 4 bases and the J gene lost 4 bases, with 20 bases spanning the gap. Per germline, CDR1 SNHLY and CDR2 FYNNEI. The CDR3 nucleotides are TGTGCCAGCAGTGTAACTGCGGACGAAGGGATGTACAATGAGCAGTTCTTC. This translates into CASSVTADEGMYNEQFF.

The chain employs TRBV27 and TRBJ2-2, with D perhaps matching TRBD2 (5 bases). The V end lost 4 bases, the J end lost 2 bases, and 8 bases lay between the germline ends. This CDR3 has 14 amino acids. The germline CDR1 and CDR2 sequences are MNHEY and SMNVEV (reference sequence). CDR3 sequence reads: CASSSRLNTGELFF. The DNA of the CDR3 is TGTGCCAGCAGTTCTCGACTAAACACCGGGGAGCTGTTTTTT.